These 25 T cell receptor beta chains were all obtained from the same sample, sequenced in a study of T-cell memory formation after mild COVID-19 (dated by TCRdb to the early 2020s). Library preparation used 5' RACE. These reads were obtained on an Illumina NovaSeq 6000. The public reads were reanalyzed by TCRdb: fastp trimming at Q25, MiXCR alignment, in-frame beta chains only. Rows with a matching CDR3 protein are joined into one entry that keeps the most common DNA and genes. Recorded for this sample are 350,000 to 450,000 distinct CDR3 sequences; around 27% of them occurred a single time. The ten largest clones represent approximately 13% of the sample. Sequenced sample: PBMCs or a T cell subset sorted from them (not recorded which). The receptors derive from an adult woman who had mild COVID-19 (a few samples of this study predate the infection). The sample titles of this study are shuffled in the database, so cell type and time point are left out; the donor was told from shared clones.

V usage is TRBV12-3 or TRBV12-4 and J usage is TRBJ1-1; the D gene is possibly TRBD1 (6 bases). This CDR3 region has 14 residues. Trimming took 7 bases from V and 4 from J, leaving 16 bases between them. In DNA form, the CDR3 reads TGTGCCAGCACCGAGAGTGGGGGGCTCACTGAAGCTTTCTTT. This translates into CASTESGGLTEAFF.

This chain links TRBV12-5 with TRBJ1-4; 8 bases agree with TRBD1. The germline V gene has CDR1 LGHNT and CDR2 FRNRAP. The CDR3 spans 20 residues. V trimming: 2 bases; J trimming: 2 bases; junction bases outside the gene matches: 16. In DNA, the CDR3 is TGTGCTAGTGGTTTGTTATCCCCGGCAGGGGGCTTCTGGACTAATGAAAAACTGTTTTTT. The encoded protein is CASGLLSPAGGFWTNEKLFF.

This clonotype has a handful of counts. The gene calls are TRBV6-2 or TRBV6-3 and TRBJ2-3; 7 nucleotides agree with TRBD1. The V gene end was trimmed by 7 bases and the J gene end by 4 bases; junction bases not matched to a gene: 2. This CDR3 region has 12 residues. Germline assignment: CDR1 MNHEY and CDR2 SVGEGT. CDR3 in DNA: TGTGCCAGCAACACAGGGGCAGATACGCAGTATTTT. It specifies CASNTGADTQYF.

This clonotype was seen only a few times. The V and J genes are TRBV3-1 and TRBJ2-7, with D uncertain. Germline CDR1 is LGHDT and CDR2 is YNNKEL (reference sequence). V lost 0 bases, J lost 3 bases, and 12 bases lay in between. This CDR3 contains 15 residues. The CDR3: CASSQDYRADYEQYF. CDR3 nucleotide sequence: TGTGCCAGCAGCCAAGATTACCGGGCCGACTACGAGCAGTACTTC.

In its sample, this clonotype was seen many times. This chain joins TRBV5-1 and TRBJ1-1; possibly TRBD1 for D (5 bases). CDR3 length: 15 residues. The germline CDR1 and CDR2 sequences are SGHRS and YFSETQ. Between the trimmed V and J ends, which lost 2 bases and 1 base, there was a span of 12 bases. CDR3 sequence: CASSFPQGGNTEAFF. The CDR3 DNA sequence: TGCGCCAGCAGCTTCCCGCAGGGAGGGAACACTGAAGCTTTCTTT. Together with reference TRBV5-1 and TRBJ1-1, the CDR3 gives the full variable domain: KAGVTQTPRYLIKTRGQQVTLSCSPISGHRSVSWYQQTPGQGLQFLFEYFSETQRNKGNFPGRFSGRQFSNSRSEMNVSTLELGDSALYLCASSFPQGGNTEAFFGQGTRLTVV.

This chain connects TRBV19 to TRBJ2-7; D possibly corresponds to TRBD2 (5 bases). Looked up from germline, CDR1 is LNHDA and CDR2 is SQIVND (reference sequence). The CDR3 runs to 14 residues. The V and J ends lost 3 bases and 3 bases respectively, with 12 bases between them. The CDR3 region is CASSMRESVYEQYF. The CDR3, as DNA: TGTGCCAGTAGTATGAGGGAATCGGTCTACGAGCAGTACTTC. Supplemented by reference TRBV19 and TRBJ2-7, the full variable domain reads DGGITQSPKYLFRKEGQNVTLSCEQNLNHDAMYWYRQDPGQGLRLIYYSQIVNDFQKGDIAEGYSVSREKKESFPLTVTSAQKNPTAFYLCASSMRESVYEQYFGPGTRLTVT.

This clonotype was detected only a few times. The chain uses TRBV28 and TRBJ1-1; no clear D. The CDR3 covers 15 residues. Trimming removed 2 bases at V and 2 bases at J, with 12 bases between. Germline loops: CDR1 MDHEN, CDR2 SYDVKM. CDR3 sequence: CASSLLLGLNTEAFF. The CDR3 DNA sequence: TGTGCCAGCAGTTTACTTCTAGGACTTAACACTGAAGCTTTCTTT.

The chain combines TRBV15 with TRBJ2-1; D ambiguous. Between the trimmed V and J ends, which lost 5 bases and 4 bases, there was a span of 9 bases. This CDR3 is built from 13 residues. Germline CDR1 is LNHNV and CDR2 is YYDKDF (reference sequence). In DNA, the CDR3 is TGTGCCACCAGCCTCCTAGGTTACAATGAGCAGTTCTTC. Amino acid sequence: CATSLLGYNEQFF.

The chain joins TRBV6-1 to TRBJ1-1; 9 bases match TRBD1. Germline V gene sequence: CDR1 MNHNS, CDR2 SASEGT. This CDR3 has 13 residues. Trimming removed 6 bases from V and 10 bases from J; junction bases left unmatched: 9. The CDR3, as DNA: TGTGCCAGCAGCGTAACAGGGGGCGCAGGAGCTTTCTTT. Protein product: CASSVTGGAGAFF.

V and J are TRBV24-1 and TRBJ1-4; a possible D gene is TRBD1 (5 bases). Germline V CDR1 and CDR2: KGHDR, SFDVKD. The CDR3 length is 14 residues. Trimming took 7 bases from V and 0 from J, leaving 8 bases between them. The CDR3 nucleotides are TGTGCCACCAGCGACAGTGCAACTAATGAAAAACTGTTTTTT. Translation: CATSDSATNEKLFF.

This chain joins TRBV5-4 and TRBJ2-1; 10 bases match TRBD2. Germline CDR1 reads SGHNT; CDR2 reads YYREEE (reference sequence). This CDR3 region has 18 residues. V lost 3 bases to trimming and J lost 5 bases; unmatched junction nucleotides: 14. This CDR3 is CASSSKQSGRARNNEQFF. In nucleotides, the CDR3 is TGTGCCAGCAGCTCGAAGCAGAGCGGGAGGGCCCGTAACAATGAGCAGTTCTTC.

A few counts support this clonotype. J is TRBJ1-2 and V is TRBV5-1, with no clear D. Deletions cut 6 bases from V and 0 bases from J, with 9 bases between. From germline, CDR1 is SGHRS and CDR2 YFSETQ. This CDR3 spans 13 amino acids. CDR3 protein: CASTSRPNYGYTF. DNA of the CDR3: TGCGCCAGCACCTCGCGACCTAACTATGGCTACACCTTC.

This rearrangement joins TRBV7-6 to TRBJ2-1, with TRBD2 identical over 14 bases. The CDR3 length is 15 residues. The junction had 10 bases not matched to a gene; V was cut back by 5 bases and J by 13 bases. Germline V gene sequence: CDR1 SGHVS, CDR2 FNYEAQ. In nucleotides, the CDR3 is TGTGCCAGCAGCCCCGAGGGACTAGCGGGAGTGGATCAGTTCTTC. Amino acid sequence: CASSPEGLAGVDQFF.

The rearrangement joins TRBV7-9 to TRBJ1-2; D is ambiguous. This CDR3 is 14 amino acids long. Trimming stripped 5 bases from V and 4 bases from J, with 14 bases between. From germline, CDR1 is SEHNR and CDR2 FQNEAQ (reference sequence). The CDR3 region is CASSPLTDGYGYTF. CDR3 nucleotide sequence: TGTGCCAGCAGCCCCTTAACGGACGGCTATGGCTACACCTTC.

This clonotype occurred a few times. This sequence joins TRBV20-1 and TRBJ2-5; a possible D gene is TRBD1 (6 bases). The CDR3 is 15 amino acids. Trimming took off 1 base at V and 4 bases at J, with 16 bases between the two ends. Germline V CDR1 and CDR2: DFQATT, SNEGSKA (reference sequence). The CDR3 DNA follows: TGCAGTGCTAGAGGGGGCAGGGGATTAGCAGAGACCCAGTACTTC. Amino acids: CSARGGRGLAETQYF.

This clonotype was observed a handful of times. The V call is TRBV5-1, the J call TRBJ2-1, with no clear D. Trimming took 5 bases from V and 2 from J, leaving 8 bases between them. Germline lookup yields CDR1 SGHRS and CDR2 YFSETQ. CDR3 length: 13 amino acids. CDR3 DNA: TGCGCCAGCAGAGGCCTCCCCTACAATGAGCAGTTCTTC. It is translated as CASRGLPYNEQFF.

The V and J genes are TRBV5-6 and TRBJ2-5; 7 bases map to TRBD1. The CDR3 consists of 13 residues. V lost 9 bases and J lost 3; bases outside the gene matches: 8. Germline V gene sequence: CDR1 SGHDT, CDR2 YYEEEE. CDR3 protein: CATSGTEEETQYF. CDR3 nucleotide sequence: TGTGCCACCTCGGGGACAGAAGAAGAGACCCAGTACTTC.

The chain joins TRBV7-8 to TRBJ2-3; possibly TRBD2 for D (6 bases). The CDR3 is made up of 17 amino acids. Germline CDR1 SGHVS, CDR2 FQNEAQ. Trimming left V 5 bases short and J 3 bases short, with 21 bases between. CDR3 coding DNA: TGTGCCAGCAGCCCAACGACGGTGCGGGGAAGGACAGATACGCAGTATTTT. Its translation is CASSPTTVRGRTDTQYF. The full variable domain, rest sourced from reference TRBV7-8 and TRBJ2-3, is GAGVSQSPRYKVAKRGQDVALRCDPISGHVSLFWYQQALGQGPEFLTYFQNEAQLDKSGLPSDRFFAERPEGSVSTLKIQRTQQEDSAVYLCASSPTTVRGRTDTQYFGPGTRLTVL.

The rearrangement links TRBV6-6 to TRBJ1-4; tentatively, D is TRBD1 (6 bases). This CDR3 is built from 18 residues. Germline loops: CDR1 MNHNY, CDR2 SVGAGI (reference sequence). The V end was cut by 4 bases, the J end by 8 bases, with 26 bases between. CDR3 loop: CASSSPTVGRTEMEKLFF. The CDR3 bases are TGTGCCAGCAGTTCACCAACAGTGGGGCGGACAGAAATGGAAAAACTGTTTTTT.

The CDR3 is CASSRPIAGAMETQYF. The CDR3 region has the DNA TGTGCCAGCAGCCGACCGATAGCGGGGGCAATGGAGACCCAGTACTTC. The chain joins TRBV2 to TRBJ2-5; 9 bases agree with TRBD2. After removal of 6 bases from V and 5 bases from J, the junction contained 13 bases not matched to a gene. From germline, CDR1 is SNHLY and CDR2 FYNNEI. CDR3 length: 16 residues. The full variable domain, its missing parts supplied by reference TRBV2 and TRBJ2-5, is EPEVTQTPSHQVTQMGQEVILRCVPISNHLYFYWYRQILGQKVEFLVSFYNNEISEKSEIFDDQFSVERPDGSNFTLKIRSTKLEDSAMYFCASSRPIAGAMETQYFGPGTRLLVL.

This clonotype was detected a few times. This chain uses TRBV2 with TRBJ2-1, with D possibly being TRBD1 (5 bases). This CDR3 is built from 14 residues. Per the germline V gene, CDR1 is SNHLY and CDR2 is FYNNEI. The germline V and J ends were trimmed by 7 bases and 4 bases, with 14 bases remaining between them. This CDR3 reads CASTQPDSYNEQFF. The CDR3 nucleotides are TGTGCCAGCACCCAACCCGACAGTTACAATGAGCAGTTCTTC.

In this sample, this clonotype turned up a few times. The chain combines TRBV15 with TRBJ1-6; D gene ambiguous. Trimming removed 0 bases from V and 10 bases from J, with 13 bases in between. This CDR3 contains 15 residues. Germline lookup yields CDR1 LNHNV and CDR2 YYDKDF (reference sequence). CDR3 sequence: CATSRDRGFGSPLHF. CDR3 coding DNA: TGTGCCACCAGCAGAGATCGGGGATTCGGCTCACCCCTCCACTTT.

There are a few counts of this clonotype. The chain uses TRBV20-1 and TRBJ1-2, with D possibly TRBD1 on 6 matching bases. This CDR3 has 13 residues. Trimming cost V 6 bases and J 2 bases, with 13 bases left between them. Germline V CDR1 and CDR2: DFQATT, SNEGSKA (reference sequence). The CDR3 sequence: CSADPGENYGYTF. CDR3 coding DNA: TGCAGTGCAGACCCAGGGGAGAACTATGGCTACACCTTC.

In its sample, this clonotype was seen a few times. The gene calls are TRBV7-9 and TRBJ2-7, with D perhaps being TRBD1 or TRBD2 (6 bases each). Germline CDR1 SEHNR, CDR2 FQNEAQ (reference sequence). The CDR3 is 16 amino acids. Trimming took off 5 bases at V and 3 bases at J, with 20 bases between the two ends. The CDR3 is CASSRGGGPEIYEQYF. As DNA, the CDR3 is TGTGCCAGCAGCCGCGGAGGGGGACCTGAGATCTACGAGCAGTACTTC.

The chain has TRBV9 and TRBJ2-1; maybe TRBD1 (6 bases). Germline V CDR1 and CDR2: SGDLS, YYNGEE. The CDR3 length is 12 residues. The V and J ends lost 0 bases and 10 bases respectively, with 8 bases between them. CDR3 amino acids: CASSVGGQEQFF. The DNA for the CDR3 is TGTGCCAGCAGCGTAGGGGGACAAGAGCAGTTCTTC.